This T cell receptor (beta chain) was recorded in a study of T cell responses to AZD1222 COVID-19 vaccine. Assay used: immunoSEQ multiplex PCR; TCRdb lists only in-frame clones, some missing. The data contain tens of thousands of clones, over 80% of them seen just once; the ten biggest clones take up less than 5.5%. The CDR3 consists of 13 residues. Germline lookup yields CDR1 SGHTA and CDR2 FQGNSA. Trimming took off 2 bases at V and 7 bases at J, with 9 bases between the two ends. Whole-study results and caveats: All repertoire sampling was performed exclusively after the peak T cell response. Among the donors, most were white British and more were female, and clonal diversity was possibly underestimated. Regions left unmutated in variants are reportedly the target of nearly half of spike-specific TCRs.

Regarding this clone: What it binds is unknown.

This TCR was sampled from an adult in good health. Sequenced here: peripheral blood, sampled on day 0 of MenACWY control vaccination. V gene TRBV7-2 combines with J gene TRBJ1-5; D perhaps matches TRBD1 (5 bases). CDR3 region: CASSLRGDQPQHF. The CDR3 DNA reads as TGTGCCAGCAGCTTAAGGGGTGACCAGCCCCAGCATTTT. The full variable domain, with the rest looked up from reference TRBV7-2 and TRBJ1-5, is GAGVSQSPSNKVTEKGKDVELRCDPISGHTALYWYRQSLGQGLEFLIYFQGNSAPDKSGLPSDRFSAERTGGSVSTLTIQRTQQEDSAVYLCASSLRGDQPQHFGDGTRLSIL.